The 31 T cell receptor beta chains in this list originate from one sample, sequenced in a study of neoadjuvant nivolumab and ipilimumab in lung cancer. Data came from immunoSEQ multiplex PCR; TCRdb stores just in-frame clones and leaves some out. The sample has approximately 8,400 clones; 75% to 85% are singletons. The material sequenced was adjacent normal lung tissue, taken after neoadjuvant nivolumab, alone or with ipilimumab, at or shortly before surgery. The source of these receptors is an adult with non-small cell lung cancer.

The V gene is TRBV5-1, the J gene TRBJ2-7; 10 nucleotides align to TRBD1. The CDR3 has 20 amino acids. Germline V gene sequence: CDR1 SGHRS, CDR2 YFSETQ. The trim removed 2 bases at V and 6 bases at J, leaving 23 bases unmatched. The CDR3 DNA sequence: TGCGCCAGCAGCTTTTCTTCCCGATCGTGGAAACCGGGACAGGGGCCCGAGCAGTACTTC. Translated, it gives CASSFSSRSWKPGQGPEQYF.

The CDR3 nucleotides are TGTGCCAGCAGCGTTTTGGCAGGGGAAACTGAAGCTTTCTTT. Its protein product is CASSVLAGETEAFF. The chain recombines TRBV9 with TRBJ1-1, with D possibly being TRBD1 (6 bases). V was clipped by 2 bases and J by 5 bases, with 13 bases between them. The length of the CDR3 is 14 residues. The V gene's germline CDR1 is SGDLS and CDR2 YYNGEE.

This chain's CDR3 is CAISDTGVNQPQHF. CDR3 sequence (DNA): TGTGCCATCAGTGACACGGGAGTCAATCAGCCCCAGCATTTT. The V gene is TRBV10-3, the J gene TRBJ1-5; D is undetermined. The CDR3 has 14 amino acids. The V end was cut by 3 bases, the J end by 3 bases, with 9 bases between. Germline V gene sequence: CDR1 ENHRY, CDR2 SYGVKD.

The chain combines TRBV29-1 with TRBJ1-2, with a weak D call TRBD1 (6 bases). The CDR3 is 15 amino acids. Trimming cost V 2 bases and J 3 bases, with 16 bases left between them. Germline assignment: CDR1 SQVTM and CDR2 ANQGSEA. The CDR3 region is CSVEPTDRRDYGYTF. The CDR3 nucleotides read TGCAGCGTTGAACCGACCGACAGGAGGGACTATGGCTACACCTTC. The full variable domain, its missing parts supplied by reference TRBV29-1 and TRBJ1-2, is SAVISQKPSRDICQRGTSLTIQCQVDSQVTMMFWYRQQPGQSLTLIATANQGSEATYESGFVIDKFPISRPNLTFSTLTVSNMSPEDSSIYLCSVEPTDRRDYGYTFGSGTRLTVV.

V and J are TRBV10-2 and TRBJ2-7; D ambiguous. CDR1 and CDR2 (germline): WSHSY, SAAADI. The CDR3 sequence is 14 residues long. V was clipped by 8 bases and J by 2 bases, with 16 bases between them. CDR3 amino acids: CASFRSTGPYEQYF. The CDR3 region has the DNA TGCGCCAGCTTTCGAAGTACGGGCCCCTACGAGCAGTACTTC.

CDR3 in amino acids: CAISEESVMYRGSYNEQFF. The CDR3 DNA sequence: TGTGCCATCAGTGAGGAGTCGGTAATGTATCGGGGCTCCTACAATGAGCAGTTCTTC. V gene TRBV10-3 combines with J gene TRBJ2-1, with a tentative D call TRBD2 (5 bases). The CDR3 totals 19 residues. CDR1 is ENHRY and CDR2 is SYGVKD in the germline V gene. The ends were cut back, 2 bases at V and 0 bases at J, with 20 bases in the middle.

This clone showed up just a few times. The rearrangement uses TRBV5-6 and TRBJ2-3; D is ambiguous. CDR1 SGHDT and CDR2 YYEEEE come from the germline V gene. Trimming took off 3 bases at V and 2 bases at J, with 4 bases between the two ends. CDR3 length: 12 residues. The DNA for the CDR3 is TGTGCCAGCAGCTCGCCCACAGATACGCAGTATTTT. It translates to CASSSPTDTQYF.

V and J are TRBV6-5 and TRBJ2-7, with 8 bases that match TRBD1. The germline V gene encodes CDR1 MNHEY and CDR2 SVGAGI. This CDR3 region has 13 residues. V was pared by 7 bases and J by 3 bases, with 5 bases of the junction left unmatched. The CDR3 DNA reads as TGTGCCAGCAAAGACAGGGGACTCTACGAGCAGTACTTC. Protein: CASKDRGLYEQYF.

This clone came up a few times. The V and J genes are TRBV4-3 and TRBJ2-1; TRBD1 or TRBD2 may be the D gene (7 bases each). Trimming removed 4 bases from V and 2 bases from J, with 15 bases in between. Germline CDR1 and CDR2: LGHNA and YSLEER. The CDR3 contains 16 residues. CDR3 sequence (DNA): TGCGCCAGCAGCCTGACAGGGACTACCCCCTACAATGAGCAGTTCTTC. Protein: CASSLTGTTPYNEQFF.

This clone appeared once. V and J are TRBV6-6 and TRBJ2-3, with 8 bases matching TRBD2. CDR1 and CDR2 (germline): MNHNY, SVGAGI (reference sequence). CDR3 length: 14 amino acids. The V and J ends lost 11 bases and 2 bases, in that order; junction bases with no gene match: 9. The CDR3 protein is CAGSLAGPTDTQYF. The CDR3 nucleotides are TGTGCCGGATCGTTAGCGGGGCCCACAGATACGCAGTATTTT.

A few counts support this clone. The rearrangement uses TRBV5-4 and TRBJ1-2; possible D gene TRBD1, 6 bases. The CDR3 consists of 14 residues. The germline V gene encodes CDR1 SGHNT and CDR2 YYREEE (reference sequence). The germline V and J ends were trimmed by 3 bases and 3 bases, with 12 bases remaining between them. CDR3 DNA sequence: TGTGCCAGCAGCTCGGACAGTTTTTACTATGGCTACACCTTC. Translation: CASSSDSFYYGYTF. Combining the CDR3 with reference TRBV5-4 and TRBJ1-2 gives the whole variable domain ETGVTQSPTHLIKTRGQQVTLRCSSQSGHNTVSWYQQALGQGPQFIFQYYREEENGRGNFPPRFSGLQFPNYSSELNVNALELDDSALYLCASSSDSFYYGYTFGSGTRLTVV.

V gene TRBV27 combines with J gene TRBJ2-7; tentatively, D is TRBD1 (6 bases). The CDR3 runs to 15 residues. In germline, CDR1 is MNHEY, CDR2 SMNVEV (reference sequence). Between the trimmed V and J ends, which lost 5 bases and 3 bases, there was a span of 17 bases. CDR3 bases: TGTGCCAGCAGTGCCCCCCAGGGGAACCTCTACGAGCAGTACTTC. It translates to CASSAPQGNLYEQYF.

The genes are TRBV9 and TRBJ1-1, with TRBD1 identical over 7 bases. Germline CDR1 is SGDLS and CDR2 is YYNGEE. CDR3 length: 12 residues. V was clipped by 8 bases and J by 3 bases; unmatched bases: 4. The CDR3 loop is CASDRVDTEAFF. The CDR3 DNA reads TGTGCCAGTGACAGGGTGGACACTGAAGCTTTCTTT.

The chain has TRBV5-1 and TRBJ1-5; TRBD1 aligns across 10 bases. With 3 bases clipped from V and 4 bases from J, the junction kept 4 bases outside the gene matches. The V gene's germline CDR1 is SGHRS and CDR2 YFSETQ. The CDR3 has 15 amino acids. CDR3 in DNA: TGCGCCAGCAGCTCCGACAGGGGGCCTAATCAGCCCCAGCATTTT. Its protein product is CASSSDRGPNQPQHF.

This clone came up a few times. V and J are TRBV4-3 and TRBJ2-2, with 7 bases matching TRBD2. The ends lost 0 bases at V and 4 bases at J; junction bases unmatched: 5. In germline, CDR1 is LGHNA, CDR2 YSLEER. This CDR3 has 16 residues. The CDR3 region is CASSQDAGVGTGELFF. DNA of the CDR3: TGCGCCAGCAGCCAAGATGCGGGAGTTGGCACCGGGGAGCTGTTTTTT.

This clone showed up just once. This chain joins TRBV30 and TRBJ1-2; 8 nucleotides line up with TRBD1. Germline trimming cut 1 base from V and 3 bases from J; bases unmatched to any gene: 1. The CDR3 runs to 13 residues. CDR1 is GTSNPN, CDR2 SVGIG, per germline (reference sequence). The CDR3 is CAWSATGDYGYTF. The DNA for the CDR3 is TGTGCCTGGAGTGCGACAGGGGACTATGGCTACACCTTC.

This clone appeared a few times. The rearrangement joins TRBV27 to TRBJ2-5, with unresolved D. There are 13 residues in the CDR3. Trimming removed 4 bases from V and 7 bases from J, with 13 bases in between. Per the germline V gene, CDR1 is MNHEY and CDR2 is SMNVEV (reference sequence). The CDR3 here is CASSSTGGWTQYF. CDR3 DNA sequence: TGTGCCAGCAGTTCCACGGGCGGATGGACCCAGTACTTC.

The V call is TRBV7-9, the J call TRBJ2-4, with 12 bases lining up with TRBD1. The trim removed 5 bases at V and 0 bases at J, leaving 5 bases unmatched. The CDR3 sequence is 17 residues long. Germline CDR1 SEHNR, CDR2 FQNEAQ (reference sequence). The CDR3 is CASSRDRGPIAKNIQYF. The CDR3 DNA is TGTGCCAGCAGCCGGGACAGGGGGCCGATAGCCAAAAACATTCAGTACTTC.

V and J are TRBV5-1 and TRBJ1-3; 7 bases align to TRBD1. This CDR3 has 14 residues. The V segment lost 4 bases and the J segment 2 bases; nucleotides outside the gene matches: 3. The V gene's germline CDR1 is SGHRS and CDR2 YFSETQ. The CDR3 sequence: CASSRDSPGNTIYF. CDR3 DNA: TGCGCCAGCAGCCGGGACAGTCCTGGAAACACCATATATTTT.

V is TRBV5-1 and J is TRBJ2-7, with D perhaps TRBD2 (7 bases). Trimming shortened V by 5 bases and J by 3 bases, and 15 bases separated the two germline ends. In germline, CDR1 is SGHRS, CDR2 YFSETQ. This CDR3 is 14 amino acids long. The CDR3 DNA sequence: TGCGCCAGCAGTGCGGGGGCCACTAACTACGAGCAGTACTTC. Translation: CASSAGATNYEQYF.

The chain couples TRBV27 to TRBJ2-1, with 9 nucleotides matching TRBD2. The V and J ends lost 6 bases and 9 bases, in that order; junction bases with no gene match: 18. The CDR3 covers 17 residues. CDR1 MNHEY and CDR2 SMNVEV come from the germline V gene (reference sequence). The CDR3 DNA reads TGTGCCAGCAGGCTCCTAGTTAGCGGGGGTCGAGGCAGTGAGCAGTTCTTC. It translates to CASRLLVSGGRGSEQFF.

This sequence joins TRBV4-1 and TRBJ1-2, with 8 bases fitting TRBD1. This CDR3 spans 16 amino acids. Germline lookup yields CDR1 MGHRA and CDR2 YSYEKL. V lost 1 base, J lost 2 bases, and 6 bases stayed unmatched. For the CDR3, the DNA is TGCGCCAGCAGCCAAGCCCCAGGGGGCGTCAACTATGGCTACACCTTC. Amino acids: CASSQAPGGVNYGYTF.

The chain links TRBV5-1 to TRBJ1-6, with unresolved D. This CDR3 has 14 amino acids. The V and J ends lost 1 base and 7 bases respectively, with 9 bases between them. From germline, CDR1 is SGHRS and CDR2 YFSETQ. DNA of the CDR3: TGCGCCAGCAGCTTGTCCCGAGAAAATTCACCCCTCCACTTT. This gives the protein CASSLSRENSPLHF.

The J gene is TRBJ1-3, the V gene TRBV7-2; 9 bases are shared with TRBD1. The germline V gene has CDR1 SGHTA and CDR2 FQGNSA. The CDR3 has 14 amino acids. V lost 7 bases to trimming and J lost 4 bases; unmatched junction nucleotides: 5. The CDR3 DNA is TGTGCCAGCACCGACAGGGGGATAGGAAACACCATATATTTT. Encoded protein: CASTDRGIGNTIYF.

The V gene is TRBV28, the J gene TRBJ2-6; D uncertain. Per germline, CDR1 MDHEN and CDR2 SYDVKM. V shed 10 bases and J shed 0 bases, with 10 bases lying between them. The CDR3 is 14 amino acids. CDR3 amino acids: CAIGGLSGANVLTF. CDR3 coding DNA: TGTGCCATTGGCGGCCTCTCTGGGGCCAACGTCCTGACTTTC.

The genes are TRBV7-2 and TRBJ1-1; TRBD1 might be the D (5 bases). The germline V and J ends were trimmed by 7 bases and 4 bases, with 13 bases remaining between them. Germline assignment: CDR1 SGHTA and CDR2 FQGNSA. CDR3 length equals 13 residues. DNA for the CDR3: TGTGCCAGCACCCTGGGGCCCGCCACTGAAGCTTTCTTT. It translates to CASTLGPATEAFF.

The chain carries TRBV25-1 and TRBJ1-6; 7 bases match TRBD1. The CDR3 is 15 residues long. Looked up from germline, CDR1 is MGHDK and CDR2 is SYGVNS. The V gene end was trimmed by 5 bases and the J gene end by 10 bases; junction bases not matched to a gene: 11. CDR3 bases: TGTGCCAGCAGTTGGACGAATCAGGGGGAATCACCCCTCCACTTT. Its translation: CASSWTNQGESPLHF.

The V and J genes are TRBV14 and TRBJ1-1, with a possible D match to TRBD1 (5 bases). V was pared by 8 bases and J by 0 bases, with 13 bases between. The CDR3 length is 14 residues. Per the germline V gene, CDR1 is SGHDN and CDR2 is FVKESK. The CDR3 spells CASYDGGVNTEAFF. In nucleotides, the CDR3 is TGTGCCAGCTATGACGGGGGGGTGAACACTGAAGCTTTCTTT.

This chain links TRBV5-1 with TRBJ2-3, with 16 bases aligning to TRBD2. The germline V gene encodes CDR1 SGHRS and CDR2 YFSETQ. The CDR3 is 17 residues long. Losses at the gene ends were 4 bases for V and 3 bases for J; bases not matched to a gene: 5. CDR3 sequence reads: CASSPGLAGGQTDTQYF. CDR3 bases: TGCGCCAGCAGCCCGGGACTAGCGGGGGGGCAAACAGATACGCAGTATTTT.

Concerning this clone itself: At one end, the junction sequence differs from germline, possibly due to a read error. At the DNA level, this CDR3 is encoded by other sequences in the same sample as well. The CDR3 sequence is CASSQEPGTPLHF. The CDR3 DNA reads TGTGCCAGCAGCCAAGAACCGGGGACACCTCTCCACTTT. V gene TRBV14 combines with J gene TRBJ1-6; weak D call: TRBD1 (6 bases). This CDR3 region has 13 residues. Looked up from germline, CDR1 is SGHDN and CDR2 is FVKESK.

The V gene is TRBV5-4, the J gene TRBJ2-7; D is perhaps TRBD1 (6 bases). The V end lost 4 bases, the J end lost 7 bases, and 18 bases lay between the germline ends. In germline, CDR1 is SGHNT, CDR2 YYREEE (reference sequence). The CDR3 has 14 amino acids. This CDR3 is CASSPRRQGQEQYF. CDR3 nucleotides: TGTGCCAGCAGCCCCAGGAGGCAGGGGCAGGAGCAGTACTTC.